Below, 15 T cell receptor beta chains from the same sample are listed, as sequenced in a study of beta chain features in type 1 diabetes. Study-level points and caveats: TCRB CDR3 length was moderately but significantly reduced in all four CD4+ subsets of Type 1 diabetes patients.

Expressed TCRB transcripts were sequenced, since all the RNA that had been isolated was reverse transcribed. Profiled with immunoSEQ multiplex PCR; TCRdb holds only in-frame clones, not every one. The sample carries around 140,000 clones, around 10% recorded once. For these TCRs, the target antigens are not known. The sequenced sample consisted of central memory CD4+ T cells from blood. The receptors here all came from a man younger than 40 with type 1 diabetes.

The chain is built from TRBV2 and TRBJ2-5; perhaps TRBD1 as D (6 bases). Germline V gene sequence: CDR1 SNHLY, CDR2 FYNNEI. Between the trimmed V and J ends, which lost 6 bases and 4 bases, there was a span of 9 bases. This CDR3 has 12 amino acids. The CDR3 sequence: CASRGAGETQYF. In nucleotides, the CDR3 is TGTGCCAGCAGGGGGGCTGGAGAGACCCAGTACTTC.

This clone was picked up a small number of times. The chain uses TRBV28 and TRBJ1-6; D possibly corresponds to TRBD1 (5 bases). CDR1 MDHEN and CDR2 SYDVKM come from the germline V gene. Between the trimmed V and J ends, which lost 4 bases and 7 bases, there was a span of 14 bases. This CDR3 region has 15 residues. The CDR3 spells CASSSPGQTNSPLHF. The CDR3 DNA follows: TGTGCCAGCAGTTCCCCCGGACAAACCAATTCACCCCTCCACTTT.

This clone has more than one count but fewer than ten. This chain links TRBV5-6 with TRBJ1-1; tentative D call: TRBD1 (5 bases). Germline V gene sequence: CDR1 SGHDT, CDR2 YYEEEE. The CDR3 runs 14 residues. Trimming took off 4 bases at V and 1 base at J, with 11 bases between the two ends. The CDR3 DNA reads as TGTGCCAGCAGCGGGGGACTTCGGAACACTGAAGCTTTCTTT. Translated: CASSGGLRNTEAFF.

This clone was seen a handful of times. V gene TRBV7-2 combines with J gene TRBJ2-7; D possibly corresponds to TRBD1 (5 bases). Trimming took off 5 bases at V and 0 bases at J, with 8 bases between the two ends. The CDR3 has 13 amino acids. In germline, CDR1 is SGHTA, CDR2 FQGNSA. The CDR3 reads CASSLGHSYEQYF. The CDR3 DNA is TGTGCCAGCAGCCTAGGACACTCCTACGAGCAGTACTTC.

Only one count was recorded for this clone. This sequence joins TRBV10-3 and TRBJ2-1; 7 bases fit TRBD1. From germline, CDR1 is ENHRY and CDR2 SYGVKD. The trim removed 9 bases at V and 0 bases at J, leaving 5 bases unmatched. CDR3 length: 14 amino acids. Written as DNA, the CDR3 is TGTGCCATAGGACAGGCTAGCTCCTACAATGAGCAGTTCTTC. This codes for CAIGQASSYNEQFF.

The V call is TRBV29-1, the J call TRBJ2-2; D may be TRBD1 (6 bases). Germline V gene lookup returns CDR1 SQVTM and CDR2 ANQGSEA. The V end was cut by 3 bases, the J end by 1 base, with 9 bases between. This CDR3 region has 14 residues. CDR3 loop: CSVEGAGNTGELFF. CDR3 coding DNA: TGCAGCGTTGAGGGGGCGGGGAACACCGGGGAGCTGTTTTTT.

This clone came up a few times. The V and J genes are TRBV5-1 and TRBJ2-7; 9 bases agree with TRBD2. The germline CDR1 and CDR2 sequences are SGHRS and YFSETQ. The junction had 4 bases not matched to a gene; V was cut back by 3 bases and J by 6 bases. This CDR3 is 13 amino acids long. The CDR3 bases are TGCGCCAGCAGCTCCGGGACTAGCAGCGAGCAGTACTTC. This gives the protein CASSSGTSSEQYF.

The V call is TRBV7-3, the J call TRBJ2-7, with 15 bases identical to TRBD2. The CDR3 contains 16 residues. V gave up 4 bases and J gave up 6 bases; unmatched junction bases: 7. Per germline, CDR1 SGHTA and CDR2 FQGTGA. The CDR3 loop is CASSSGLAGGRGEQYF. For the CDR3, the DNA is TGTGCCAGCAGCTCGGGACTAGCGGGGGGCCGGGGCGAGCAGTACTTC.

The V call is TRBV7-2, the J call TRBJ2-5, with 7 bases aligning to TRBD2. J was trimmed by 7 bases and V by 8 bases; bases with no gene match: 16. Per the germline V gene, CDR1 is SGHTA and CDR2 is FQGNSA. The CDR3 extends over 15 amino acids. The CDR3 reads CASRPRGAGVGTQYF. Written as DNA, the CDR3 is TGTGCCAGCCGCCCCCGCGGGGCGGGGGTGGGGACCCAGTACTTC.

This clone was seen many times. CDR3 region: CASSLGLAKETQYF. The CDR3 DNA reads TGTGCCAGCAGCTTGGGACTAGCAAAGGAGACCCAGTACTTC. This chain uses TRBV5-6 with TRBJ2-5; 7 nucleotides agree with TRBD2. This CDR3 contains 14 residues. J lost 5 bases, V lost 0 bases, and 4 bases had no gene match. CDR1 is SGHDT, CDR2 YYEEEE, per germline.

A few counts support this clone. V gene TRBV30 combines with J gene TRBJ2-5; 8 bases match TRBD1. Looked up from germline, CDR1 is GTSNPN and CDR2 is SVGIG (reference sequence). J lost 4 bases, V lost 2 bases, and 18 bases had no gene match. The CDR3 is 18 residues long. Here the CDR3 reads CAWSIPRQGILGAETQYF. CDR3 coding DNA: TGTGCCTGGAGTATCCCACGACAGGGGATTCTAGGGGCAGAGACCCAGTACTTC.

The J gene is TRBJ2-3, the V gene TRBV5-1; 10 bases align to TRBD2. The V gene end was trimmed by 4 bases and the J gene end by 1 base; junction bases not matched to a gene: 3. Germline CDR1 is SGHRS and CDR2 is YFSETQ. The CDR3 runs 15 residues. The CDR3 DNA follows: TGCGCCAGCAGCGACGGGACTAGCGGCACAGATACGCAGTATTTT. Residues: CASSDGTSGTDTQYF.

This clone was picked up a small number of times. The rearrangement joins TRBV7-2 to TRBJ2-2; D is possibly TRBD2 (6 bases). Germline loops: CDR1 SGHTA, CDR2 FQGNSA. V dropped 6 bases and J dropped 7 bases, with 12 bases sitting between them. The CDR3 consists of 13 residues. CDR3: CASSTGGGGELFF. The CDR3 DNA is TGTGCCAGCAGTACCGGGGGTGGCGGGGAGCTGTTTTTT.

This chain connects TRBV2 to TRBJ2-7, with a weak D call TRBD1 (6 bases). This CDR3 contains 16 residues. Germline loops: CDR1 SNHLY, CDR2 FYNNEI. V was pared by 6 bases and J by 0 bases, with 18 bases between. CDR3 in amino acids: CASSLSKGHFSYEQYF. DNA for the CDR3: TGTGCCAGCAGCCTATCTAAGGGACATTTCTCCTACGAGCAGTACTTC. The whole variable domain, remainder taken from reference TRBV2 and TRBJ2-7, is EPEVTQTPSHQVTQMGQEVILRCVPISNHLYFYWYRQILGQKVEFLVSFYNNEISEKSEIFDDQFSVERPDGSNFTLKIRSTKLEDSAMYFCASSLSKGHFSYEQYFGPGTRLTVT.

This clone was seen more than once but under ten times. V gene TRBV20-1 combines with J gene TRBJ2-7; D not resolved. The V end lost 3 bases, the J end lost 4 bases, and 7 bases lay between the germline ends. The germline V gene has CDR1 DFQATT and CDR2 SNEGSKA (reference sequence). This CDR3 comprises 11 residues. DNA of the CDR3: TGCAGTGCTAGTTTCGTGTACGAGCAGTACTTC. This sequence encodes CSASFVYEQYF.